The 16 T cell receptor beta chains listed next were all sequenced from one sample in a study of blood T cell repertoires in COVID-19. Clones were read by immunoSEQ multiplex PCR, and TCRdb kept only the in-frame ones, dropping some. The sample contains over 400,000 clones, roughly nine tenths of which appear only once. Material: PBMCs or T cells enriched from blood (not recorded which). Every receptor here comes from a woman aged 60-70 years who had recovered from COVID-19.

This chain connects TRBV6-5 to TRBJ1-6; 8 positions match TRBD1. V shed 7 bases and J 6 bases; nucleotides not matched to a gene: 5. CDR1 is MNHEY, CDR2 SVGAGI, per germline. The CDR3 consists of 14 residues. The CDR3: CASKRQGPNSPLHF. The CDR3 DNA reads as TGTGCCAGCAAGCGACAGGGGCCTAATTCACCCCTCCACTTT.

The chain is built from TRBV28 and TRBJ1-2, with 9 bases lining up with TRBD1. This CDR3 region has 15 residues. Germline V gene lookup returns CDR1 MDHEN and CDR2 SYDVKM. V dropped 5 bases and J dropped 3; count of bases not matched to a gene: 7. As DNA, the CDR3 is TGTGCCAGCAGTACCCGGGACAGGGCACACTATGGCTACACCTTC. It yields the protein CASSTRDRAHYGYTF.

The rearrangement uses TRBV5-4 and TRBJ1-2; D not resolved. CDR3 length: 14 residues. Trimming took 3 bases from V and 4 from J, leaving 13 bases between them. CDR1 SGHNT and CDR2 YYREEE come from the germline V gene (reference sequence). The DNA for the CDR3 is TGTGCCAGCAGCTCCCCCGGAGTAATCTATGGCTACACCTTC. Encoded protein: CASSSPGVIYGYTF. Together with reference TRBV5-4 and TRBJ1-2, the CDR3 gives the full variable domain: ETGVTQSPTHLIKTRGQQVTLRCSSQSGHNTVSWYQQALGQGPQFIFQYYREEENGRGNFPPRFSGLQFPNYSSELNVNALELDDSALYLCASSSPGVIYGYTFGSGTRLTVV.

This clone came up once. The chain uses TRBV9 and TRBJ2-3, with a weak D call TRBD2 (5 bases). Looked up from germline, CDR1 is SGDLS and CDR2 is YYNGEE. The V end was cut by 4 bases, the J end by 7 bases, with 7 bases between. CDR3 length equals 11 residues. This CDR3 is CASSTGNTQYF. The CDR3 DNA is TGTGCCAGCAGCACCGGGAATACGCAGTATTTT. Full variable domain (outside the CDR3, taken from reference TRBV9 and TRBJ2-3): DSGVTQTPKHLITATGQRVTLRCSPRSGDLSVYWYQQSLDQGLQFLIQYYNGEERAKGNILERFSAQQFPDLHSELNLSSLELGDSALYFCASSTGNTQYFGPGTRLTVL.

A note on this clone: At one boundary the junction diverges from the germline segment, which might be a read error. The V gene is TRBV24-1, the J gene TRBJ2-3; no reliable D call. Germline CDR1 KGHDR, CDR2 SFDVKD. CDR3 length: 13 residues. The CDR3 sequence is CATRDSTTDTQYF. DNA of the CDR3: TGTGCCACCAGGGATTCTACCACAGATACGCAGTATTTT.

The chain carries TRBV7-2 and TRBJ2-2; TRBD2 matches at 15 bases. The CDR3 consists of 18 residues. With 7 bases clipped from V and 5 bases from J, the junction kept 11 bases outside the gene matches. CDR1 is SGHTA and CDR2 is FQGNSA in the germline V gene. The DNA for the CDR3 is TGTGCCAGCACCCCGGGACTAGCGGGGGGCCTACAAACCGGGGAGCTGTTTTTT. This codes for CASTPGLAGGLQTGELFF.

This chain uses TRBV5-1 with TRBJ2-1; D is perhaps TRBD1 (6 bases). This CDR3 region has 17 residues. Germline V lookup: CDR1 SGHRS, CDR2 YFSETQ. Trimming pared 1 base from V and 2 bases from J, leaving 16 bases between. CDR3 bases: TGCGCCAGCAGCTTGACCCTGACAGGTACCCCCTACAATGAGCAGTTCTTC. It codes for CASSLTLTGTPYNEQFF.

This chain connects TRBV27 to TRBJ2-7; 7 bases match TRBD1. Germline-derived CDR1 and CDR2 are MNHEY and SMNVEV (reference sequence). Unmatched junction bases numbered 6, after V lost 8 bases and J lost 5 bases. The CDR3 has 12 residues. The CDR3 loop is CASGDRSDEQYF. The CDR3 DNA reads as TGTGCCAGCGGGGACAGATCTGACGAGCAGTACTTC.

The rearrangement joins TRBV24-1 to TRBJ1-2; D unclear. The germline CDR1 and CDR2 sequences are KGHDR and SFDVKD. The CDR3 runs 14 residues. Trimming took 2 bases from V and 4 from J, leaving 10 bases between them. CDR3 nucleotides: TGTGCCACCAGTGATTCTTCGAGAGCCTATGGCTACACCTTC. It yields the protein CATSDSSRAYGYTF.

The chain combines TRBV30 with TRBJ1-1; TRBD1 agrees at 7 bases. V lost 5 bases to trimming and J lost 0 bases; unmatched junction nucleotides: 9. Germline V gives CDR1 GTSNPN, CDR2 SVGIG (reference sequence). The CDR3 is 15 amino acids. CDR3 coding DNA: TGTGCCTGGCGGAGCCAGGGGACAGTGAACACTGAAGCTTTCTTT. Protein sequence: CAWRSQGTVNTEAFF. Full variable domain (outside the CDR3, taken from reference TRBV30 and TRBJ1-1): SQTIHQWPATLVQPVGSPLSLECTVEGTSNPNLYWYRQAAGRGLQLLFYSVGIGQISSEVPQNLSASRPQDRQFILSSKKLLLSDSGFYLCAWRSQGTVNTEAFFGQGTRLTVV.

V gene TRBV5-1 combines with J gene TRBJ2-5, with TRBD1 identical over 7 bases. The V and J ends lost 3 bases and 2 bases, in that order; junction bases with no gene match: 7. Per the germline V gene, CDR1 is SGHRS and CDR2 is YFSETQ. This CDR3 spans 15 amino acids. In DNA, the CDR3 is TGCGCCAGCAGCTCAAATACAGGGGATCAAGAGACCCAGTACTTC. This sequence encodes CASSSNTGDQETQYF.

A note on this clone: Other nucleotide sequences in the sample specify the same CDR3. The chain links TRBV30 to TRBJ1-6; tentative D call: TRBD1 (5 bases). The CDR3 runs 12 residues. The V and J ends lost 1 base and 7 bases respectively, with 5 bases between them. Looked up from germline, CDR1 is GTSNPN and CDR2 is SVGIG (reference sequence). The CDR3 is CAWSDRNSPLHF. The CDR3 coding sequence is TGTGCCTGGAGTGACAGGAATTCACCCCTCCACTTT.

The rearrangement uses TRBV30 and TRBJ1-4, with 9 positions matching TRBD1. This CDR3 comprises 15 residues. The V and J ends lost 2 bases and 4 bases, in that order; junction bases with no gene match: 5. Looked up from germline, CDR1 is GTSNPN and CDR2 is SVGIG (reference sequence). The CDR3 reads CAWSTGGGGNEKLFF. The CDR3 nucleotides are TGTGCCTGGAGTACAGGGGGCGGCGGTAATGAAAAACTGTTTTTT.

V gene TRBV6-5 combines with J gene TRBJ1-1; D is ambiguous. CDR3 size: 12 residues. Per germline, CDR1 MNHEY and CDR2 SVGAGI. Trimming pared 2 bases from V and 6 bases from J, leaving 7 bases between. The CDR3 here is CASSYTVSEAFF. CDR3 sequence (DNA): TGTGCCAGCAGTTACACAGTGTCTGAAGCTTTCTTT.

The CDR3 DNA reads TGTGCCAGCAGCCAGGGCTGGGTCAAAAACATTCAGTACTTC. Its translation is CASSQGWVKNIQYF. The chain employs TRBV3-1 (or the pseudogene TRBV3-2) and TRBJ2-4; D not resolved. V lost 3 bases and J 3 bases, leaving 9 bases between the germline ends. This CDR3 is built from 14 residues. Germline-derived CDR1 and CDR2 are LGHDT and YNNKEL (reference sequence).

The V gene is TRBV6-5, the J gene TRBJ2-3, with D possibly TRBD1 on 5 matching bases. Deletions cut 2 bases from V and 1 base from J, with 10 bases between. The CDR3 is 15 residues long. Germline lookup yields CDR1 MNHEY and CDR2 SVGAGI. The CDR3 loop is CASSYLPRGTDTQYF. The CDR3 region has the DNA TGTGCCAGCAGTTACCTCCCCAGGGGCACAGATACGCAGTATTTT.